A selection of T cell receptor beta chains follows, all from one sample in a study of post-analysis software for immune sequencing data. A single record per CDR3 protein comes from TCRdb applying MiXCR to the PCR reads. The table shows over 150,000 distinct CDR3 sequences, with approximately 28% occurring only once. Source material: blood. Source of these receptors: a girl aged 5 to 17 with multiple sclerosis. Each CDR3 is given with its conserved first and last residue. D genes are given only for firm matches. Rows give clone size only sometimes, using once, few, many, or a class for an expanded clone.

D,V,J,size,CDR3,DNA
-,TRBV5-1,TRBJ2-3,-,CASSSNYLGDTQYF,TGCGCCAGCAGCTCCAACTACCTGGGAGATACGCAGTATTTT
-,TRBV12-3/TRBV12-4,TRBJ2-5,few,CASNEQGGETQYF,TGTGCCAGCAACGAGCAGGGCGGAGAGACCCAGTACTTC
-,TRBV9,TRBJ1-1,-,CASSVYQNTEAFF,TGTGCCAGCAGCGTATATCAGAACACTGAAGCTTTCTTT
-,TRBV6-5,TRBJ2-7,-,CASSYSGPPYEQYF,TGTGCCAGCAGTTACTCCGGACCCCCCTACGAGCAGTACTTC
TRBD2,TRBV6-1,TRBJ2-1,-,CASSRGVAGRGWNEQFF,TGTGCCAGCAGTAGGGGGGTAGCGGGAAGGGGCTGGAATGAGCAGTTCTTC
-,TRBV5-6,TRBJ2-2,-,CASSLYRSQNTGELFF,TGTGCCAGCAGCTTGTATCGGTCCCAGAACACCGGGGAGCTGTTTTTT
-,TRBV11-2,TRBJ2-1,once,CASSLGPGLYEQFF,TGTGCCAGCAGCTTAGGACCAGGGCTATATGAGCAGTTCTTC
-,TRBV12-3/TRBV12-4,TRBJ1-1,-,CASSLARPSAFF,TGTGCCAGCAGTTTGGCAAGACCTTCGGCTTTCTTT
-,TRBV20-1,TRBJ1-4,-,CSARLGTNNEKLFF,TGCAGTGCTAGATTAGGAACAAACAATGAAAAACTGTTTTTT
TRBD2,TRBV3-1,TRBJ2-1,many,CASSQGLAGGLGYNEQFF,TGTGCCAGCAGCCAAGGACTAGCGGGAGGTCTGGGCTACAATGAGCAGTTCTTC
-,TRBV29-1,TRBJ2-1,many,CSVVSSGEQFF,TGCAGCGTTGTGAGTTCCGGTGAGCAGTTCTTC
TRBD2,TRBV20-1,TRBJ2-1,-,CSAGGLAGDEQFF,TGCAGTGCTGGGGGACTAGCGGGAGATGAGCAGTTCTTC
-,TRBV4-2,TRBJ1-2,few,CASSQDRVLDGYTF,TGTGCCAGCAGCCAAGACAGGGTCTTGGATGGCTACACCTTC
-,TRBV28,TRBJ2-7,-,CASGFQGAYEQYF,TGTGCCAGCGGCTTCCAGGGAGCCTACGAGCAGTACTTC
-,TRBV5-1,TRBJ1-1,few,CASRLTEAFF,TGCGCCAGCAGGCTGACTGAAGCTTTCTTT
-,TRBV20-1,TRBJ1-2,few,CSGGKRDDGYTF,TGCAGTGGAGGGAAGAGGGACGATGGCTACACCTTC
-,TRBV11-3,TRBJ2-5,-,CAGSGTCGGKEETQYF,TGTGCCGGCAGCGGCACTTGTGGCGGGAAGGAAGAGACCCAGTACTTC
TRBD2,TRBV2,TRBJ2-1,-,CASSDSGLAGNKQFF,TGTGCCAGCAGTGACTCCGGACTAGCTGGCAATAAGCAGTTCTTC
-,TRBV4-1,TRBJ1-1,-,CASSPEVQVGTEAFF,TGCGCCAGCAGCCCAGAAGTACAAGTGGGCACTGAAGCTTTCTTT
TRBD2,TRBV5-1,TRBJ2-1,many,CASSTGTSGQNDEQFF,TGCGCCAGCAGTACCGGGACTAGCGGACAAAATGATGAGCAGTTCTTC
-,TRBV2,TRBJ2-3,-,CALKSVAYTDTQYF,TGTGCCCTCAAAAGCGTGGCGTACACAGATACGCAGTATTTT
TRBD2,TRBV5-1,TRBJ2-5,many,CASSPSGNQETQYF,TGCGCCAGCAGCCCTAGCGGGAACCAAGAGACCCAGTACTTC
TRBD1,TRBV5-5,TRBJ2-5,many,CASSPSTGVVEETQYF,TGTGCCAGCAGCCCTTCGACAGGGGTTGTGGAAGAGACCCAGTACTTC
-,TRBV12-5,TRBJ2-5,many,CASPDVPEGWEQYF,TGTGCTAGCCCGGATGTGCCTGAAGGATGGGAGCAGTACTTC
TRBD2,TRBV20-1,TRBJ2-7,-,CSARDLGSSGRSHEEQYF,TGCAGTGCTAGAGATCTAGGGAGTAGCGGGAGGAGTCATGAGGAGCAGTACTTC
-,TRBV29-1,TRBJ2-3,many,CSVGRAADTQYF,TGCAGCGTTGGGAGGGCCGCAGATACGCAGTATTTT
-,TRBV19,TRBJ2-7,-,CASSSPGSPSYEQYF,TGTGCCAGTAGTTCTCCCGGATCTCCGTCCTACGAGCAGTACTTC
-,TRBV6-4,TRBJ2-3,-,CASSDSNEVTQYF,TGTGCCAGCAGTGACTCGAATGAAGTTACGCAGTATTTT
TRBD2,TRBV4-1,TRBJ2-1,many,CASSQLTSGGYNEQFF,TGCGCCAGCAGCCAGTTAACTAGCGGAGGATACAATGAGCAGTTCTTC
TRBD2,TRBV3-1,TRBJ2-1,-,CAGSQAGGYNEQFF,TGTGCCGGCAGCCAAGCCGGGGGGTACAATGAGCAGTTCTTC
TRBD2,TRBV27,TRBJ2-7,many,CASSQGLAGVEQYF,TGTGCCAGCAGCCAGGGACTAGCGGGAGTCGAGCAGTACTTC
TRBD1,TRBV29-1,TRBJ1-2,-,CSVPGQGAGGYTF,TGCAGCGTGCCGGGACAGGGCGCTGGTGGCTACACCTTC
TRBD1,TRBV14,TRBJ1-2,few,CASSQGRGSDRFYGYTF,TGTGCCAGCAGCCAAGGTCGCGGATCGGACAGGTTCTATGGCTACACCTTC
-,TRBV11-2,TRBJ2-1,many,CASSFLEGHEQFF,TGTGCCAGCAGCTTTTTGGAGGGTCATGAGCAGTTCTTC
TRBD2,TRBV7-3,TRBJ2-6,many,CASRGVGANVLTF,TGTGCCAGCCGGGGGGTTGGGGCCAACGTCCTGACTTTC
-,TRBV13,TRBJ2-7,few,CASESPHYNEQYF,TGTGCCAGTGAATCTCCCCACTACAATGAGCAGTACTTC
-,TRBV7-8,TRBJ2-1,-,CASSLALGAEGGYNEQFF,TGTGCCAGCAGCTTAGCCCTTGGGGCGGAGGGAGGATATAATGAGCAGTTCTTC
-,TRBV4-2,TRBJ2-3,-,CASSQGQETDTQYF,TGTGCCAGCAGCCAAGGGCAGGAGACAGATACGCAGTATTTT
-,TRBV27,TRBJ1-5,many,CASSLNRVNQPQHF,TGTGCCAGCAGTTTAAACAGGGTCAATCAGCCCCAGCATTTT
-,TRBV10-2,TRBJ1-2,-,CATHRSYGYTF,TGCGCCACCCACAGGAGTTATGGCTACACCTTC
-,TRBV20-1,TRBJ2-7,-,CSARLPGASYEQYF,TGCAGTGCTAGGCTCCCGGGGGCGTCCTACGAGCAGTACTTC
-,TRBV7-9,TRBJ1-4,few,CASSWGLDSSNEKLFF,TGTGCCAGCAGCTGGGGGTTAGACAGTAGTAATGAAAAACTGTTTTTT
-,TRBV7-3,TRBJ2-3,few,CASAMDSFTDTQYF,TGTGCCAGTGCCATGGACAGCTTCACAGATACGCAGTATTTT
-,TRBV2,TRBJ1-1,few,CASTNAPGRNTEAFF,TGTGCCAGCACTAACGCCCCCGGGAGGAACACTGAAGCTTTCTTT
TRBD2,TRBV11-2,TRBJ2-7,-,CASSLGSSGRADEQYF,TGTGCCAGCAGCTTAGGTTCTAGCGGGAGGGCGGACGAGCAGTACTTC
TRBD1,TRBV9,TRBJ2-7,many,CASSVGGTGPYEQYF,TGTGCCAGCAGCGTAGGGGGGACAGGGCCCTACGAGCAGTACTTC
TRBD1,TRBV29-1,TRBJ1-4,-,CSARTGANEKLFF,TGCAGCGCGAGGACAGGGGCTAATGAAAAACTGTTTTTT
TRBD2,TRBV20-1,TRBJ2-1,-,CSATGLAGGPGNEQFF,TGCAGTGCTACTGGACTAGCGGGAGGGCCCGGTAATGAGCAGTTCTTC
-,TRBV2,TRBJ2-5,-,CASSEAYRYQETQYF,TGTGCCAGCAGTGAAGCCTACCGATACCAAGAGACCCAGTACTTC
-,TRBV5-1,TRBJ2-7,many,CASSFPDMREQYF,TGCGCCAGCAGCTTCCCGGACATGAGGGAGCAGTACTTC
-,TRBV5-1,TRBJ2-1,-,CASSLVGAIPLSYNEQFF,TGCGCCAGCAGCTTGGTGGGAGCGATCCCCCTCTCCTACAATGAGCAGTTCTTC
TRBD1,TRBV27,TRBJ2-7,many,CASSSPGQVTYEQYF,TGTGCCAGCAGTTCCCCGGGACAGGTGACCTACGAGCAGTACTTC
TRBD1,TRBV6-5,TRBJ2-1,few,CASSYSTTGIHNEQFF,TGTGCCAGCAGCTACTCGACGACAGGGATCCACAATGAGCAGTTCTTC